These 26 T cell receptor beta chains were sequenced from one sample in a study of blood T cells in healthy people across ages. A J-beta primer mix and a sample-barcoded 5' primer were used in a second PCR of roughly 6 to 11 cycles. TCRdb reprocessed the 5' RACE reads via MiXCR and lists one record per CDR3 protein. Here the sample spans hundreds of thousands of distinct CDR3 sequences, 49% being singletons. The sequencing input was blood. Receptors originate from a woman aged 55-69 years in good health.

The chain couples TRBV20-1 to TRBJ2-1; 11 bases match TRBD1. V lost 6 bases to trimming and J lost 2 bases; unmatched junction nucleotides: 3. This CDR3 contains 14 residues. Germline loops: CDR1 DFQATT, CDR2 SNEGSKA (reference sequence). The CDR3 loop reads CSAEGQGAYNEQFF. CDR3 in DNA: TGCAGTGCCGAGGGACAGGGGGCCTACAATGAGCAGTTCTTC.

This clonotype was observed a few times. CDR3 amino acids: CASSLTWTGGNEQYF. CDR3 nucleotides: TGCGCCAGCAGCCTGACCTGGACAGGGGGCAACGAGCAGTACTTC. The chain couples TRBV5-1 to TRBJ2-7; 11 nucleotides match TRBD1. V gave up 4 bases and J gave up 5 bases; unmatched junction bases: 8. CDR3 length: 15 residues. The germline V gene has CDR1 SGHRS and CDR2 YFSETQ.

There are many counts of this clonotype. The rearrangement links TRBV7-2 to TRBJ2-3, with D maybe TRBD2 (5 bases). The CDR3 is 15 amino acids. With 1 base removed from V and 2 bases from J, the gap between germline ends came to 10 bases. Germline assignment: CDR1 SGHTA and CDR2 FQGNSA. The CDR3 is CASSLGVSDTDTQYF. The CDR3 DNA reads as TGTGCCAGCAGCTTAGGAGTTAGCGACACAGATACGCAGTATTTT.

The chain uses TRBV20-1 and TRBJ2-1; D gene ambiguous. The CDR3 is 15 amino acids. Trimming pared 2 bases from V and 0 bases from J, leaving 11 bases between. CDR1 and CDR2 from the germline V gene are DFQATT and SNEGSKA (reference sequence). CDR3 loop: CSARPSTRSYNEQFF. The CDR3 DNA follows: TGCAGTGCTAGACCGTCAACTCGCTCCTACAATGAGCAGTTCTTC.

This rearrangement joins TRBV7-9 to TRBJ2-4, with 10 positions matching TRBD2. The J call could be wrong; TRBJ2-7 is a better fit for the DNA end. The V gene's germline CDR1 is SEHNR and CDR2 FQNEAQ (reference sequence). This CDR3 spans 16 amino acids. The CDR3 protein is CASSPRSASGRYEQYF. The CDR3 DNA follows: TGTGCCAGCAGCCCCCGTTCGGCTAGCGGGAGATACGAGCAGTACTTC.

Note on this clonotype: A read error may account for a junction end that differs from germline. CDR3 bases: TGCAGCGTTGCGAGGACAGGGGGCTCAGAGACCCGGTACTTC. Its translation: CSVARTGGSETRYF. The chain combines TRBV29-1 with TRBJ2-5; TRBD1 aligns across 11 bases. The V gene's germline CDR1 is SQVTM and CDR2 ANQGSEA. CDR3 size: 14 residues.

The rearrangement links TRBV20-1 to TRBJ2-3; tentatively, D is TRBD2 (6 bases). The V gene lost 5 bases and the J gene lost 5 bases, with 20 bases spanning the gap. This CDR3 has 15 residues. Per the germline V gene, CDR1 is DFQATT and CDR2 is SNEGSKA (reference sequence). CDR3 protein: CSALLGQGGRDTQYF. The CDR3 coding sequence is TGCAGTGCTCTCTTAGGGCAGGGAGGTCGAGATACGCAGTATTTT.

J is TRBJ2-7 and V is TRBV27; a possible D gene is TRBD2 (5 bases). Germline CDR1 MNHEY, CDR2 SMNVEV (reference sequence). V was shortened by 5 bases and J by 3 bases, with 11 bases between the two germline ends. The CDR3 is 13 residues long. CDR3 coding DNA: TGTGCCAGCAGTGAGGGAGTAAACTACGAGCAGTACTTC. This gives the protein CASSEGVNYEQYF.

The chain employs TRBV29-1 and TRBJ2-2, with TRBD1 matching 7 bases. This CDR3 has 13 residues. The V segment lost 7 bases and the J segment 1 base; nucleotides outside the gene matches: 3. Germline V gene sequence: CDR1 SQVTM, CDR2 ANQGSEA. The CDR3 DNA reads TGCAGCGGGGGACAGCTGAACACCGGGGAGCTGTTTTTT. Its translation is CSGGQLNTGELFF.

The chain carries TRBV9 and TRBJ2-3; D unclear. This CDR3 is built from 16 residues. V dropped 1 base and J dropped 4 bases, with 16 bases sitting between them. Germline-derived CDR1 and CDR2 are SGDLS and YYNGEE. CDR3 sequence: CASSVSAAPRADTQYF. As DNA, the CDR3 is TGTGCCAGCAGCGTATCGGCCGCCCCTCGGGCAGATACGCAGTATTTT.

As DNA, the CDR3 is TGTGCCAGCACCAGTTTTGGGCCCCATTCACCCCTCCACTTT. Residues: CASTSFGPHSPLHF. The chain joins TRBV27 to TRBJ1-6, with unresolved D. The CDR3 extends over 14 amino acids. Germline-derived CDR1 and CDR2 are MNHEY and SMNVEV (reference sequence). V lost 7 bases to trimming and J lost 8 bases, with 15 bases between them.

This clonotype was seen more than once but under ten times. This sequence joins TRBV27 and TRBJ2-7, with TRBD1 matching over 7 bases. The CDR3 loop spans 16 amino acids. Germline V gene sequence: CDR1 MNHEY, CDR2 SMNVEV (reference sequence). V lost 4 bases, J lost 2 bases, and 11 bases stayed unmatched. The CDR3 sequence: CASSSRPPTGAYEQYF. For the CDR3, the DNA is TGTGCCAGCAGTTCTCGGCCCCCAACAGGGGCCTACGAGCAGTACTTC.

The chain employs TRBV4-2 and TRBJ2-5; 15 positions agree with TRBD2. The germline V gene has CDR1 LGHNA and CDR2 YNFKEQ. CDR3 size: 18 residues. With V trimmed by 1 base and J by 1 base, 4 bases remained unmatched. CDR3 amino acids: CASSQGGLAGGAQETQYF. DNA of the CDR3: TGTGCCAGCAGCCAAGGGGGACTAGCGGGAGGAGCCCAAGAGACCCAGTACTTC.

The chain recombines TRBV28 with TRBJ2-4, with a possible D match to TRBD1 (6 bases). Trimming removed 4 bases at V and 6 bases at J, with 25 bases between. The CDR3 totals 18 residues. The germline V gene has CDR1 MDHEN and CDR2 SYDVKM. CDR3 DNA: TGTGCCAGCAGTTCGACGACCACAGGGACGACAGCAAGAAACATTCAGTACTTC. Amino acid sequence: CASSSTTTGTTARNIQYF. Using reference TRBV28 and TRBJ2-4 for the parts outside the CDR3, the full variable domain is DVKVTQSSRYLVKRTGEKVFLECVQDMDHENMFWYRQDPGLGLRLIYFSYDVKMKEKGDIPEGYSVSREKKERFSLILESASTNQTSMYLCASSSTTTGTTARNIQYFGAGTRLSVL.

The V gene is TRBV2, the J gene TRBJ2-3; tentatively, D is TRBD1 (5 bases). The CDR3 sequence is 12 residues long. Trimming pared 7 bases from V and 2 bases from J, leaving 7 bases between. CDR1 SNHLY and CDR2 FYNNEI come from the germline V gene. CDR3 in amino acids: CASKTDTDTQYF. In DNA, the CDR3 is TGTGCCAGCAAGACAGACACAGATACGCAGTATTTT.

The CDR3 is CASRTQPGLINTEAFF. DNA of the CDR3: TGTGCCAGCAGGACGCAACCGGGACTTATAAACACTGAAGCTTTCTTT. V is TRBV2 and J is TRBJ1-1; weak D call: TRBD1 (5 bases). The V and J ends lost 6 bases and 2 bases respectively, with 19 bases between them. Germline V gene sequence: CDR1 SNHLY, CDR2 FYNNEI. There are 16 residues in the CDR3.

The chain employs TRBV20-1 and TRBJ1-2, with TRBD1 matching 8 bases. Germline V gene data show CDR1 as DFQATT and CDR2 as SNEGSKA (reference sequence). J was trimmed by 2 bases and V by 6 bases; bases with no gene match: 5. The CDR3 sequence is 13 residues long. Written as DNA, the CDR3 is TGCAGTGCCAAACGGGACAGGAACTATGGCTACACCTTC. This translates into CSAKRDRNYGYTF.

A few counts support this clonotype. The CDR3 nucleotides read TGTGCCAGCAGCCAAGGTGGCAGGGATGGGAACTATGGCTACACCTTC. Its protein product is CASSQGGRDGNYGYTF. V and J are TRBV3-1 and TRBJ1-2, with D possibly matching TRBD1 (5 bases). Trimming removed 1 base from V and 2 bases from J, with 14 bases in between. The germline V gene has CDR1 LGHDT and CDR2 YNNKEL (reference sequence). The CDR3 extends over 16 amino acids.

Comment on this clonotype: The germline gene is not matched at one end of the junction; a read error may be the cause. CDR3 residues: CAGSLRLAGGRYNEQFF. The CDR3 coding sequence is TGTGCCGGCAGCTTGCGACTAGCGGGAGGTCGGTACAATGAGCAGTTCTTC. The V and J genes are TRBV7-3 and TRBJ2-1; 13 nucleotides agree with TRBD2. There are 17 residues in the CDR3. The V gene's germline CDR1 is SGHTA and CDR2 FQGTGA. Based on the CDR3 plus reference TRBV7-3 and TRBJ2-1, the full variable domain is GAGVSQTPSNKVTEKGKYVELRCDPISGHTALYWYRQSLGQGPEFLIYFQGTGAADDSGLPNDRFFAVRPEGSVSTLKIQRTERGDSAVYLCAGSLRLAGGRYNEQFFGPGTRLTVL.

In this sample, this clonotype turned up a few times. CDR3 nucleotide sequence: TGCGCCAGCACCGACAGTCGCTCCTACGAGCAGTACTTC. It yields the protein CASTDSRSYEQYF. The J gene is TRBJ2-7, the V gene TRBV5-1; tentatively, D is TRBD1 (5 bases). Germline loops: CDR1 SGHRS, CDR2 YFSETQ. The V end was cut by 6 bases, the J end by 0 bases, with 10 bases between. The CDR3 contains 13 residues.

CDR3 nucleotides: TGCAGTGCTAGAGCGAATTTAGCGGGAGGGAGGATTTACGAGCAGTACTTC. It yields the protein CSARANLAGGRIYEQYF. This chain connects TRBV20-1 to TRBJ2-7, with 11 bases aligning to TRBD2. In germline, CDR1 is DFQATT, CDR2 SNEGSKA (reference sequence). The CDR3 length is 17 residues. The V and J ends lost 1 base and 4 bases, in that order; junction bases with no gene match: 12.

This chain links TRBV7-3 with TRBJ2-1; 13 bases agree with TRBD2. Looked up from germline, CDR1 is SGHTA and CDR2 is FQGTGA. The trim removed 5 bases at V and 1 base at J, leaving 5 bases unmatched. The CDR3 has 17 residues. Written as DNA, the CDR3 is TGTGCCAGCAGCCCAACTAGCGGGAGGGCGTCCTACAATGAGCAGTTCTTC. Translation gives CASSPTSGRASYNEQFF. Full variable domain (remainder filled in from reference TRBV7-3 and TRBJ2-1): GAGVSQTPSNKVTEKGKYVELRCDPISGHTALYWYRQSLGQGPEFLIYFQGTGAADDSGLPNDRFFAVRPEGSVSTLKIQRTERGDSAVYLCASSPTSGRASYNEQFFGPGTRLTVL.

This clonotype came up once. This sequence joins TRBV2 and TRBJ2-3; a weak D match, TRBD2 (5 bases). Germline assignment: CDR1 SNHLY and CDR2 FYNNEI. CDR3 length equals 14 residues. V lost 7 bases, J lost 1 base, and 12 bases lay in between. In DNA, the CDR3 is TGTGCCAGCACGTGGGAGAAAGGCACAGATACGCAGTATTTT. Amino acids: CASTWEKGTDTQYF. Together with reference TRBV2 and TRBJ2-3, the CDR3 gives the full variable domain: EPEVTQTPSHQVTQMGQEVILRCVPISNHLYFYWYRQILGQKVEFLVSFYNNEISEKSEIFDDQFSVERPDGSNFTLKIRSTKLEDSAMYFCASTWEKGTDTQYFGPGTRLTVL.

Of note for this clonotype: At one end the junction does not follow the germline gene, possibly because of a read error. This chain connects TRBV2 to TRBJ2-7, with TRBD2 as a possible D gene (5 bases). Germline V CDR1 and CDR2: SNHLY, FYNNEI. The CDR3 is 11 residues long. The CDR3 protein is CARSDGEEQYF. The CDR3 DNA follows: TGTGCCCGCAGTGACGGGGAAGAGCAGTACTTC.

The DNA of the CDR3 is TGCAGTGCTAGAGATGAGAGAGGGATTTCGTATACGCAGTATTTT. This codes for CSARDERGISYTQYF. The chain employs TRBV20-1 and TRBJ2-3; D perhaps matches TRBD2 (5 bases). Between the trimmed V and J ends, which lost 0 bases and 7 bases, there was a span of 17 bases. From germline, CDR1 is DFQATT and CDR2 SNEGSKA (reference sequence). CDR3 length: 15 residues.

This chain links TRBV12-3 or TRBV12-4 with TRBJ2-5; 11 bases match TRBD2. CDR3 length equals 15 residues. Trimming took 3 bases from V and 5 from J; bases not matched to a gene: 5. CDR3: CASSFTSGSWETQYF. For the CDR3, the DNA is TGTGCCAGCAGTTTCACTAGCGGGAGTTGGGAGACCCAGTACTTC.